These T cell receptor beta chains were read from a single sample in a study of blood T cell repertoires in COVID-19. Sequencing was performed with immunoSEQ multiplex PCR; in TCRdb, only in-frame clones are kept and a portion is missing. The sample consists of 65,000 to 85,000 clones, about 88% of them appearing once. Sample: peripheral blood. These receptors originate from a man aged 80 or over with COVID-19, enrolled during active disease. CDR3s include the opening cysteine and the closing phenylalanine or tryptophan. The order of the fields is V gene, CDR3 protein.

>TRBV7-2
CASSRAYTLTNEKLFF
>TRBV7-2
CASSPRQGRYKQYF
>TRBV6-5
CASQTLTSSSYEQYF
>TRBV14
CASSQDGRQGMDERFF
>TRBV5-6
CASSLQAGAPEAFF
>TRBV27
CASSLPSGPQHF
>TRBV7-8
CASSPRLAGGPASRDTQYF
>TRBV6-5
CASGTSGLVDTQYF
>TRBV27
CASSNRGNQPQHF
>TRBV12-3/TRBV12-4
CASSLQGSQPQHF
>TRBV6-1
CASSDRGQPQHF
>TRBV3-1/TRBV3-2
CASSQDMVRVDGYTF
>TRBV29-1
CSVGTGTDTQYF
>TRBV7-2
CASSLEDFEETQYF
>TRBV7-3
CASSLGAEYNSPLHF
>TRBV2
CASSEGQGFGYTF
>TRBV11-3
CASSPRAGSTYEQYF